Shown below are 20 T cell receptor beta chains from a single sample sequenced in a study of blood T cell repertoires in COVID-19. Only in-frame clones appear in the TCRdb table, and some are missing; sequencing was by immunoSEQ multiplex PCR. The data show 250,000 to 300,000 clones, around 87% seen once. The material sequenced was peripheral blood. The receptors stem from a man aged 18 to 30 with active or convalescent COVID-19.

This CDR3 is CCPTSPPQHF. CDR3 DNA: TGTTGTCCTACTTCTCCGCCCCAGCATTTT. The chain uses TRBV21-1 and TRBJ1-5. TRBV21-1 is a pseudogene locus. CDR3 size: 10 residues.

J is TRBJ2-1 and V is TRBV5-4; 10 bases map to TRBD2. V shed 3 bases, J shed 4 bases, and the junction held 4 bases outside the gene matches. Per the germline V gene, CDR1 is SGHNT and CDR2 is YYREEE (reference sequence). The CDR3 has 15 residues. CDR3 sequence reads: CASSSLAGVYNEQFF. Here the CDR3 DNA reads TGTGCCAGCAGCTCGCTAGCGGGAGTTTACAATGAGCAGTTCTTC.

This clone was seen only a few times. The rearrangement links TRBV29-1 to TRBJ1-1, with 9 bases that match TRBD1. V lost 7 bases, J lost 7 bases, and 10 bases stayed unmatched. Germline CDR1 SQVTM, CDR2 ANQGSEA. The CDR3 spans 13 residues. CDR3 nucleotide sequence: TGCAGCGAGCGGGACAGGGCTACCGTTGAAGCTTTCTTT. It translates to CSERDRATVEAFF.

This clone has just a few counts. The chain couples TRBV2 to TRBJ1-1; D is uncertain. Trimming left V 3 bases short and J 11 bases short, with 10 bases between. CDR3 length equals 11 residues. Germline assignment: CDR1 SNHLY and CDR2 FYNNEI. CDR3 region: CASSESTYAFF. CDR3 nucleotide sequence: TGTGCCAGCAGTGAGTCAACTTACGCTTTCTTT.

CDR3 loop: CASSNRGEQFF. DNA of the CDR3: TGTGCCAGCAGCAACAGGGGTGAGCAGTTCTTC. The J gene is TRBJ2-1, the V gene TRBV12-3 or TRBV12-4; 7 bases match TRBD1. The trim removed 6 bases at V and 9 bases at J, leaving 2 bases unmatched. This CDR3 contains 11 residues.

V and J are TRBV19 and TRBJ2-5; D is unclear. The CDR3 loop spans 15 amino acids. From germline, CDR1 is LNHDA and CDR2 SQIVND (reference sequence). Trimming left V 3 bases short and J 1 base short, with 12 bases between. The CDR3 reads CASSIVADTQETQYF. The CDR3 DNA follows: TGTGCCAGTAGTATTGTGGCAGATACCCAAGAGACCCAGTACTTC.

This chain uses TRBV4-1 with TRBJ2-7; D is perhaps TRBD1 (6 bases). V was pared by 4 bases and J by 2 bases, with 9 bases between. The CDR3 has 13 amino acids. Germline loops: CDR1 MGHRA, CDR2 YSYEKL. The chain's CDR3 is CASSPTGTYEQYF. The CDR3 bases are TGCGCCAGCAGCCCAACAGGGACCTACGAGCAGTACTTC.

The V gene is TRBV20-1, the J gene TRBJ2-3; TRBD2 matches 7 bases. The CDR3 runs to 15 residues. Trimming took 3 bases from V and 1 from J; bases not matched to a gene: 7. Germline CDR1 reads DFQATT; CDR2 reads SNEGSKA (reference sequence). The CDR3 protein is CSASKGGSGTDTQYF. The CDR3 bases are TGCAGTGCTAGTAAGGGCGGGAGTGGCACAGATACGCAGTATTTT.

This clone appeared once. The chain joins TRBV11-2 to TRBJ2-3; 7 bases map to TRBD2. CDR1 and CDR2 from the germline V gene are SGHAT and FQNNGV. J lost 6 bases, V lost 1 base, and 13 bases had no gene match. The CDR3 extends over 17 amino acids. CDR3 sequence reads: CASSLGLPRGGADTQYF. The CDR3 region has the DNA TGTGCCAGCAGCTTAGGGCTCCCGCGGGGAGGGGCTGATACGCAGTATTTT.

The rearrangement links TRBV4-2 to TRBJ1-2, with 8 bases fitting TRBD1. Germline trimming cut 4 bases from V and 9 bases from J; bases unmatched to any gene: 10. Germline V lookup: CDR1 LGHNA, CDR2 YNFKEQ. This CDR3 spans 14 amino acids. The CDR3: CASSRSLQGDRYTF. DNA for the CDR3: TGTGCCAGCAGCCGTTCCCTACAGGGGGATCGCTACACCTTC.

The CDR3 reads CASSLAGVGAFF. The CDR3 region has the DNA TGTGCCAGCAGTTTAGCAGGGGTAGGGGCTTTCTTT. The V gene is TRBV12-3 or TRBV12-4, the J gene TRBJ1-1; D is perhaps TRBD1 (5 bases). Between the trimmed V and J ends, which lost 0 bases and 11 bases, there was a span of 10 bases. This CDR3 spans 12 amino acids.

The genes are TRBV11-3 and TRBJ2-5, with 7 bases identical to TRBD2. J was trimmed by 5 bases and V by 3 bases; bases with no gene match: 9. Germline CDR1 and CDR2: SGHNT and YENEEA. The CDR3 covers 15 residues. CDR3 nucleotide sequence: TGTGCCAGCAGCTTCGGACTAGTATTAGAGGAGACCCAGTACTTC. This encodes CASSFGLVLEETQYF.

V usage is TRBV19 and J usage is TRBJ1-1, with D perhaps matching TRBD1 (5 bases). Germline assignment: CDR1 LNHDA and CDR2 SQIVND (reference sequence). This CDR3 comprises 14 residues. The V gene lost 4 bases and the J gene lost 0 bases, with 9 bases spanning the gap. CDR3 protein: CASSTQGMNTEAFF. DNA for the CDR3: TGTGCCAGTAGTACCCAGGGTATGAACACTGAAGCTTTCTTT.

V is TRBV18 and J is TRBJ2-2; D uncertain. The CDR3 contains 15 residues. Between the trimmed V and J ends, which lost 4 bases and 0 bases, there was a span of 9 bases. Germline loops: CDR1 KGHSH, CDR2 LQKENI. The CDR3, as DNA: TGTGCCAGCTCACTCGGGTACGCGAACACCGGGGAGCTGTTTTTT. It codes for CASSLGYANTGELFF.

CDR3 nucleotide sequence: TGTGCCAGCAGCCGCTGGCAGCGGGGGCTGACAGATACGCAGTATTTT. It specifies CASSRWQRGLTDTQYF. The chain uses TRBV4-2 and TRBJ2-3; 8 bases agree with TRBD2. The CDR3 has 16 amino acids. Germline V CDR1 and CDR2: LGHNA, YNFKEQ. The junction had 9 bases not matched to a gene; V was cut back by 4 bases and J by 3 bases.

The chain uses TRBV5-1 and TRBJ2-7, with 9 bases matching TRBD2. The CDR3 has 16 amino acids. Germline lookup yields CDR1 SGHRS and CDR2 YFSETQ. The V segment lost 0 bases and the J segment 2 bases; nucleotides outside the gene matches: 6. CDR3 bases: TGCGCCAGCAGCTTGGGGAGCGGGGGGCAGACCTACGAGCAGTACTTC. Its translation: CASSLGSGGQTYEQYF.

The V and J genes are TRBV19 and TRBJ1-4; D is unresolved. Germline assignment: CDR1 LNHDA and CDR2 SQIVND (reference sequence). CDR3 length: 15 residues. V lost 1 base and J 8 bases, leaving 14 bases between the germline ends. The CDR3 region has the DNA TGTGCCAGTAGTATAGGGCCCACGGCGGGCGAAAAACTGTTTTTT. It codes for CASSIGPTAGEKLFF.

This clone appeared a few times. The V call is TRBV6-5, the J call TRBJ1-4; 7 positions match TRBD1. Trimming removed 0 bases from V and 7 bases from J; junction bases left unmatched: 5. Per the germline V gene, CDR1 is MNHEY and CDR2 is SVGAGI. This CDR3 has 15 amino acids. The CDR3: CASSYSGGRVEKLFF. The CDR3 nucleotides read TGTGCCAGCAGTTACTCAGGGGGCCGAGTTGAAAAACTGTTTTTT.

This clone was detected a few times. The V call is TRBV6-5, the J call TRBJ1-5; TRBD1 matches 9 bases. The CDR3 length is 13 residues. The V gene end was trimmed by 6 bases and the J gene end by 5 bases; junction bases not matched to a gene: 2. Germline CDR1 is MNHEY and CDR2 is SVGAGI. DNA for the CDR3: TGTGCCAGCAGGGACAGGGGAGATCAGCCCCAGCATTTT. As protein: CASRDRGDQPQHF.

For the CDR3, the DNA is TGTGCCAGCAGCTTAGCGAGAAATGAGCAGTTCTTC. This codes for CASSLARNEQFF. The chain employs TRBV28 and TRBJ2-1; D perhaps matches TRBD2 (5 bases). Germline values: CDR1 MDHEN, CDR2 SYDVKM. V lost 6 bases and J 7 bases, leaving 10 bases between the germline ends. The CDR3 is made up of 12 amino acids.